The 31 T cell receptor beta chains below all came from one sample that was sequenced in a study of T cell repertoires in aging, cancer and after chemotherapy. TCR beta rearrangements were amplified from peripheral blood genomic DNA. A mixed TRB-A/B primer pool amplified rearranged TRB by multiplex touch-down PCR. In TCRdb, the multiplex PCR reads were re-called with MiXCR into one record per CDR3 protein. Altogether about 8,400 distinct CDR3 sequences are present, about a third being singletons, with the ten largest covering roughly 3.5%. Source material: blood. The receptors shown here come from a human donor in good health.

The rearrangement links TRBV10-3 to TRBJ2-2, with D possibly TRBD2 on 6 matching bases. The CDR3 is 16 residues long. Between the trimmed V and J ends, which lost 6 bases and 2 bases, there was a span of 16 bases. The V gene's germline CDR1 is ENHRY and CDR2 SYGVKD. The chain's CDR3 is CAIRDSPGDNTGELFF. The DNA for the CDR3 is TGTGCCATCAGAGACTCTCCGGGAGACAACACCGGGGAGCTGTTTTTT.

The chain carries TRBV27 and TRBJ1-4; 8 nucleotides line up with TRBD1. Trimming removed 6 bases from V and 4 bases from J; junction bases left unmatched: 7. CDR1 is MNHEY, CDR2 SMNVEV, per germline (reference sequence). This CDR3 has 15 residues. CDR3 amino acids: CASSLQGALNEKLFF. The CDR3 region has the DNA TGTGCCAGCAGCCTCCAGGGGGCTCTTAATGAAAAACTGTTTTTT.

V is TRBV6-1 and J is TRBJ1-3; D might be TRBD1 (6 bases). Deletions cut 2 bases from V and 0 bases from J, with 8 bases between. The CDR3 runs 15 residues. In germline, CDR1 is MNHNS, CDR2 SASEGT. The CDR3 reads CASSEQGRSGNTIYF. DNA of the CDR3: TGTGCCAGCAGTGAACAGGGGCGCTCTGGAAACACCATATATTTT.

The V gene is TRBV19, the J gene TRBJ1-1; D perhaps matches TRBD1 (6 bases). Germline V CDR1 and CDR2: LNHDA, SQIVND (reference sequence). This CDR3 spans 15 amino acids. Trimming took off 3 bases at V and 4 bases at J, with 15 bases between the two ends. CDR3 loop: CASSIGPGAGTEAFF. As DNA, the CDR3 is TGTGCCAGTAGTATTGGGCCGGGGGCGGGCACTGAAGCTTTCTTT.

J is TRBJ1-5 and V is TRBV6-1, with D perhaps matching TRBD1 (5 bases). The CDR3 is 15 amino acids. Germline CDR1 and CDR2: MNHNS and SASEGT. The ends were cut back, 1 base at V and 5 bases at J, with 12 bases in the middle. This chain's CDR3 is CASSEGWGPYQPQHF. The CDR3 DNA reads TGTGCCAGCAGTGAAGGGTGGGGACCTTATCAGCCCCAGCATTTT.

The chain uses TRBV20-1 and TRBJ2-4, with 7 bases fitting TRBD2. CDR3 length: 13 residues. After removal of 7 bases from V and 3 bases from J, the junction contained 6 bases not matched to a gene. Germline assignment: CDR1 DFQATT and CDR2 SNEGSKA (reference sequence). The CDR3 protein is CSVGGYVKNIQYF. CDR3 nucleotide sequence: TGCAGTGTGGGAGGGTACGTCAAAAACATTCAGTACTTC.

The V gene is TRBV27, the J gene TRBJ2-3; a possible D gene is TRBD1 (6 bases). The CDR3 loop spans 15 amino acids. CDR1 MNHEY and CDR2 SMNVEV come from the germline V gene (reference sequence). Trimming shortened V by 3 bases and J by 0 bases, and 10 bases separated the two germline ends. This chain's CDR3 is CASSFRGASTDTQYF. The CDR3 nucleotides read TGTGCCAGCAGTTTCAGGGGAGCGAGCACAGATACGCAGTATTTT.

CDR3 amino acids: CASSSITLSGNTIYF. DNA for the CDR3: TGTGCCAGCAGCTCTATAACGCTCTCTGGAAACACCATATATTTT. The chain combines TRBV5-6 with TRBJ1-3; D remains unclear. From germline, CDR1 is SGHDT and CDR2 YYEEEE. The CDR3 consists of 15 residues. Trimming stripped 3 bases from V and 0 bases from J, with 10 bases between. Based on the CDR3 plus reference TRBV5-6 and TRBJ1-3, the full variable domain is DAGVTQSPTHLIKTRGQQVTLRCSPKSGHDTVSWYQQALGQGPQFIFQYYEEEERQRGNFPDRFSGHQFPNYSSELNVNALLLGDSALYLCASSSITLSGNTIYFGEGSWLTVV.

The CDR3 reads CASSGTGGNSNQPQHF. CDR3 sequence (DNA): TGTGCCAGCAGCGGGACAGGTGGGAATAGCAATCAGCCCCAGCATTTT. The chain combines TRBV12-3 or TRBV12-4 with TRBJ1-5; 8 bases fit TRBD1. Trimming removed 6 bases from V and 0 bases from J; junction bases left unmatched: 7. This CDR3 contains 16 residues.

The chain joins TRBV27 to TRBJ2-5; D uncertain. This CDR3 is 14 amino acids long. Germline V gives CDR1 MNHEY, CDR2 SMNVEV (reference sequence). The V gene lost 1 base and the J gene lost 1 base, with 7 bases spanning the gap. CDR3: CASSLLGFQETQYF. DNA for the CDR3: TGTGCCAGCAGTTTATTAGGGTTCCAAGAGACCCAGTACTTC.

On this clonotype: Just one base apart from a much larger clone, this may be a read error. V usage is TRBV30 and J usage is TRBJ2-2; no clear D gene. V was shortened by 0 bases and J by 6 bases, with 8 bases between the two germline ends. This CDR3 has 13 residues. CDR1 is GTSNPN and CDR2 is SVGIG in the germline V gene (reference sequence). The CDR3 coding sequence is TGTGCCTGGAGTGTAAGTGAGGCCGGGGAGCTGTTTTTT. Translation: CAWSVSEAGELFF.

The CDR3 DNA sequence: TGTGCCAGCTCACCCACAGGGGGCCATGAAAAACTGTTTTTT. Its protein is CASSPTGGHEKLFF. V gene TRBV18 combines with J gene TRBJ1-4, with 9 bases aligning to TRBD1. The CDR3 totals 14 residues. The junction had 2 bases not matched to a gene; V was cut back by 3 bases and J by 6 bases. Per germline, CDR1 KGHSH and CDR2 LQKENI.

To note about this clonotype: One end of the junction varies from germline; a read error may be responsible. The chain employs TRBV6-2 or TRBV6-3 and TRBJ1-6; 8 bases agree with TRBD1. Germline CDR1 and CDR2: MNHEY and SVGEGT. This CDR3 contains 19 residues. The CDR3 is CASSYPDREKGTNNSHLHF. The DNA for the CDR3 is TGTGCCAGCAGTTATCCGGACAGGGAGAAGGGGACTAATAATTCACACCTCCACTTT.

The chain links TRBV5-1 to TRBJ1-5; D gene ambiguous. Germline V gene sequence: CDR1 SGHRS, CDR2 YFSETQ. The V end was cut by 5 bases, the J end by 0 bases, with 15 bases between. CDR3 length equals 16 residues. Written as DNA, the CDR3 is TGCGCCAGCAGTCCGGACGGAGCCTATAGCAATCAGCCCCAGCATTTT. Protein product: CASSPDGAYSNQPQHF.

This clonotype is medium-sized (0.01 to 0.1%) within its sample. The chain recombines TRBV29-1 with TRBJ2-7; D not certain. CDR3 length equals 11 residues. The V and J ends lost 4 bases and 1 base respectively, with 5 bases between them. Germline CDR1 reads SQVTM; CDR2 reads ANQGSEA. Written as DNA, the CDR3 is TGCAGCGTTGGGATATCCTACGAGCAGTACTTC. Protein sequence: CSVGISYEQYF.

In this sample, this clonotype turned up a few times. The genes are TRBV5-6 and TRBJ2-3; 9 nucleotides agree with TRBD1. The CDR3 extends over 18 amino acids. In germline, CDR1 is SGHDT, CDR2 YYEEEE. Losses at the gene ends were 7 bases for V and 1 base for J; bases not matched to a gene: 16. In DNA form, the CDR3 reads TGTGCCAGCCGCGTGCTGCTCCTACAGGGGGCCCGCACAGATACGCAGTATTTT. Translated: CASRVLLLQGARTDTQYF.

The CDR3 DNA sequence: TGTGCCAGCAGTTACTCCAGGGACCACTATGGCTACACCTTC. Protein sequence: CASSYSRDHYGYTF. The chain is built from TRBV6-5 and TRBJ1-2; possible D gene TRBD1, 5 bases. The germline CDR1 and CDR2 sequences are MNHEY and SVGAGI. This CDR3 region has 14 residues. V was clipped by 0 bases and J by 3 bases, with 8 bases between them.

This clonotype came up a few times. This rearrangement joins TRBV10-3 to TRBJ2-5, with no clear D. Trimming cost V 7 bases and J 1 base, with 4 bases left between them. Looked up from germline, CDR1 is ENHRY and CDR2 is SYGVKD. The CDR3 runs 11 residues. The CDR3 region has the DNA TGTGCCATCAAAATCCAAGAGACCCAGTACTTC. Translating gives CAIKIQETQYF.

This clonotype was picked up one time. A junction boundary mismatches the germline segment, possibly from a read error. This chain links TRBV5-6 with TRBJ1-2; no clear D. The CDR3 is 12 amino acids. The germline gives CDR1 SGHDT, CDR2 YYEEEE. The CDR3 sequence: CASSLVSPPYTF. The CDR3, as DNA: TGCGCCAGCAGCTTGGTGAGTCCTCCCTACACCTTC.

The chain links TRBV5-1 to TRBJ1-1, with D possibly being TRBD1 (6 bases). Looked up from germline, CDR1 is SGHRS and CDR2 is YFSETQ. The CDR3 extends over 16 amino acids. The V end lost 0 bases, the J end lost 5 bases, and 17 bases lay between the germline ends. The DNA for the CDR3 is TGCGCCAGCAGCTTGGCAGTGAGAGGGGGGGGGACTGAAGCTTTCTTT. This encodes CASSLAVRGGGTEAFF.

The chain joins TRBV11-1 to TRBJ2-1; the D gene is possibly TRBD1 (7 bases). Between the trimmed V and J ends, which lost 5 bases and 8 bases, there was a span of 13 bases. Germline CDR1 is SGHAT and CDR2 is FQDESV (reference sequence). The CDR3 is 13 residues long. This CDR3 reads CASSVDREDEQFF. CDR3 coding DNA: TGTGCCAGCAGCGTCGACAGGGAGGATGAGCAGTTCTTC.

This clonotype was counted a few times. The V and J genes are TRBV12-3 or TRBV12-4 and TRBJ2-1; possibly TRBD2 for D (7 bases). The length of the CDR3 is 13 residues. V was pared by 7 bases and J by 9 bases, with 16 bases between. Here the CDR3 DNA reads TGTGCCAGCAAAGACAGGTGGGGGGGTGAGCAGTTCTTC. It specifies CASKDRWGGEQFF.

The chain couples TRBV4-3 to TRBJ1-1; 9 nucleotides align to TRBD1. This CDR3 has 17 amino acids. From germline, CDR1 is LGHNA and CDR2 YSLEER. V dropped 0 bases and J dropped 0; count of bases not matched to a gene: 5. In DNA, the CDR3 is TGCGCCAGCAGCCAAGATCCGAGGACAGGGGTGAACACTGAAGCTTTCTTT. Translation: CASSQDPRTGVNTEAFF.

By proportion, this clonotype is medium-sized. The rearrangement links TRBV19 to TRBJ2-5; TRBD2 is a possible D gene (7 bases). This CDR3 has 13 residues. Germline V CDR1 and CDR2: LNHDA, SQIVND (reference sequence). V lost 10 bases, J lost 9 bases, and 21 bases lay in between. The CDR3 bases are TGTGCCACCTCGGAGGGGGGGCGGGCGGCCCAGTACTTC. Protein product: CATSEGGRAAQYF.

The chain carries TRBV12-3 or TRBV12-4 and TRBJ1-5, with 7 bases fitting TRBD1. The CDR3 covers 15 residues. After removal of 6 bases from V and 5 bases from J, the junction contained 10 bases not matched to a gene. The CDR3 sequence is CASRGSGGSHQPQHF. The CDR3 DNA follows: TGTGCCAGCAGGGGGTCAGGGGGTTCGCATCAGCCCCAGCATTTT.

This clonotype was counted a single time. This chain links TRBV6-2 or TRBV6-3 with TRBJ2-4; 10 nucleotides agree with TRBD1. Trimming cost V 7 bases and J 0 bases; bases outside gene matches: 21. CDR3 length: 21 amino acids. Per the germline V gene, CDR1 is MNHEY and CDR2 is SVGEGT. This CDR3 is CASTSWFGGQGRGLAKNIQYF. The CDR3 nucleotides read TGTGCCAGCACCTCATGGTTCGGGGGACAGGGGAGGGGGTTAGCCAAAAACATTCAGTACTTC.

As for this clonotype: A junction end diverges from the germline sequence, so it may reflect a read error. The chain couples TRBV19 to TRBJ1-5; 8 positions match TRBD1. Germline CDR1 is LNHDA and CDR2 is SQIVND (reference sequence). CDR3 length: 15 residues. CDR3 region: CASSSVAGGKQPQHF. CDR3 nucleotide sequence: TGTGCCAGTAGTAGTGTTGCAGGGGGCAAACAGCCCCAGCATTTT.

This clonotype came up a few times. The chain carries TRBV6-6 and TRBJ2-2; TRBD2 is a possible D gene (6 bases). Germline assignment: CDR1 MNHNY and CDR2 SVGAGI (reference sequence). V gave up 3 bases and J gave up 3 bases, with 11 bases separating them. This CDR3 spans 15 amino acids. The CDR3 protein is CASSYSGLYTGELFF. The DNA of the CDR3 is TGTGCCAGCAGTTATTCGGGACTTTACACCGGGGAGCTGTTTTTT.

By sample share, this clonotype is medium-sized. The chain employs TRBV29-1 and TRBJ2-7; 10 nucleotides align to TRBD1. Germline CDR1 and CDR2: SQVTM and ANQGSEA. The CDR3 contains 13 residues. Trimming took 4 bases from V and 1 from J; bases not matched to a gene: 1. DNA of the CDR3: TGCAGCGTTGGGGACAGGGGTTCCTACGAGCAGTACTTC. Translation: CSVGDRGSYEQYF.

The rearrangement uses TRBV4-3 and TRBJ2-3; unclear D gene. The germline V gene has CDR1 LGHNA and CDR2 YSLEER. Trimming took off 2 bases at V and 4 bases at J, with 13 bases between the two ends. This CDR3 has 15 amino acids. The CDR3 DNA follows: TGCGCCAGCAGCCAACTGGGGTCCGACCCAGATACGCAGTATTTT. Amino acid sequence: CASSQLGSDPDTQYF.

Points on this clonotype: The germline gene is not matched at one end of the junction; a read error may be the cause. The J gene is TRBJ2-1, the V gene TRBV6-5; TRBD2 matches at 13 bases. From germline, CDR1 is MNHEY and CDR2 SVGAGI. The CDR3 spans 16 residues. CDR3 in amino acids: CASSDSTSGGADEQFF. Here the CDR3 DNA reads TGTGCCAGCAGTGACTCTACTAGCGGGGGGGCCGATGAGCAGTTCTTC.